These 22 T cell receptor beta chains were sequenced from one sample in a study of blood T cell repertoires in COVID-19. Profiling relied on immunoSEQ multiplex PCR, and the TCRdb table lists in-frame clones only, not all of them. The repertoire holds 83,000 or so clones, with roughly 82% as singletons. Sequenced sample: peripheral blood. The receptors here all came from a human donor in a cohort sampled during active COVID-19.

This chain links TRBV28 with TRBJ2-7; TRBD1 might be the D (6 bases). The V end lost 5 bases, the J end lost 5 bases, and 16 bases lay between the germline ends. The germline gives CDR1 MDHEN, CDR2 SYDVKM. This CDR3 contains 14 residues. The CDR3 DNA follows: TGTGCCAGCAGTCCGAGGGACATATTCCACGAGCAGTACTTC. It codes for CASSPRDIFHEQYF. The variable domain in full, completed from reference TRBV28 and TRBJ2-7, reads DVKVTQSSRYLVKRTGEKVFLECVQDMDHENMFWYRQDPGLGLRLIYFSYDVKMKEKGDIPEGYSVSREKKERFSLILESASTNQTSMYLCASSPRDIFHEQYFGPGTRLTVT.

The genes are TRBV28 and TRBJ1-1; D gene unclear. The CDR3 has 15 amino acids. Deletions cut 3 bases from V and 1 base from J, with 12 bases between. In germline, CDR1 is MDHEN, CDR2 SYDVKM. CDR3 loop: CASSFQAYENTEAFF. The CDR3 DNA reads TGTGCCAGCAGTTTCCAAGCGTACGAGAACACTGAAGCTTTCTTT.

V is TRBV15 and J is TRBJ2-5; TRBD1 matches 10 bases. The J segment lost 5 bases and the V segment lost 4 bases, leaving 13 bases of the junction unmatched. Per germline, CDR1 LNHNV and CDR2 YYDKDF (reference sequence). The CDR3 has 17 residues. In DNA, the CDR3 is TGTGCCACCAGCATCCGGGACAGGGGTTTGGGCCGGGAGACCCAGTACTTC. It is translated as CATSIRDRGLGRETQYF.

The chain uses TRBV2 and TRBJ2-2; TRBD2 is a possible D gene (5 bases). Germline CDR1 SNHLY, CDR2 FYNNEI. The CDR3 runs to 15 residues. V lost 7 bases and J lost 0, with 12 bases in between. CDR3 amino acids: CASTPTLANTGELFF. Written as DNA, the CDR3 is TGTGCCAGCACCCCCACACTAGCGAACACCGGGGAGCTGTTTTTT.

The chain is built from TRBV5-1 and TRBJ2-1; D unresolved. Germline V gene sequence: CDR1 SGHRS, CDR2 YFSETQ. V was cut by 0 bases and J by 5 bases, with 12 bases left in between. The CDR3 has 15 amino acids. As DNA, the CDR3 is TGCGCCAGCAGCTTGGAGCCGACTCTGAACAATGAGCAGTTCTTC. It is translated as CASSLEPTLNNEQFF. The variable domain in full, with the rest retrieved from reference TRBV5-1 and TRBJ2-1, is KAGVTQTPRYLIKTRGQQVTLSCSPISGHRSVSWYQQTPGQGLQFLFEYFSETQRNKGNFPGRFSGRQFSNSRSEMNVSTLELGDSALYLCASSLEPTLNNEQFFGPGTRLTVL.

This chain links TRBV4-2 with TRBJ2-3; TRBD2 aligns across 7 bases. The germline CDR1 and CDR2 sequences are LGHNA and YNFKEQ. This CDR3 contains 15 residues. J gave up 7 bases and V 2 bases, and 9 bases lay outside the gene matches. This chain's CDR3 is CASSQNLLAANTQYF. The CDR3 region has the DNA TGTGCCAGCAGCCAAAATTTGCTAGCGGCCAATACGCAGTATTTT.

This clone came up once. The chain joins TRBV5-1 to TRBJ2-3; 11 bases match TRBD2. Germline V gene data show CDR1 as SGHRS and CDR2 as YFSETQ. The V gene end was trimmed by 4 bases and the J gene end by 11 bases; junction bases not matched to a gene: 15. This CDR3 is 16 amino acids long. CDR3 nucleotide sequence: TGCGCCAGCAGCGGATCTAGCGGGGGGACTAGGCCCGGGCAGTATTTT. Translated: CASSGSSGGTRPGQYF.

This clone was observed a single time. This rearrangement joins TRBV7-2 to TRBJ2-7; 11 nucleotides match TRBD1. The CDR3 is 15 amino acids. CDR1 and CDR2 (germline): SGHTA, FQGNSA. Trimming took 1 base from V and 2 from J; bases not matched to a gene: 1. The CDR3 reads CASSLGTGGPYEQYF. The CDR3 nucleotides read TGTGCCAGCAGCTTAGGGACAGGGGGCCCCTACGAGCAGTACTTC.

V is TRBV27 and J is TRBJ1-6; maybe TRBD1 (5 bases). Germline CDR1 is MNHEY and CDR2 is SMNVEV (reference sequence). This CDR3 contains 15 residues. Trimming took off 6 bases at V and 6 bases at J, with 15 bases between the two ends. CDR3 sequence reads: CASRSRAGFNSPLHF. In DNA, the CDR3 is TGTGCCAGCAGGTCCAGGGCAGGATTTAATTCACCCCTCCACTTT.

The chain has TRBV13 and TRBJ1-2; 8 bases match TRBD1. Germline values: CDR1 PRHDT, CDR2 FYEKMQ (reference sequence). The CDR3 contains 17 residues. J was trimmed by 5 bases and V by 8 bases; bases with no gene match: 19. CDR3 sequence (DNA): TGTGCCAGCGTTTCAGGACAGGGCCGATTAACTAGTTATGGCTACACCTTC. Protein: CASVSGQGRLTSYGYTF.

V and J are TRBV5-1 and TRBJ1-3; D unresolved. Germline V gene sequence: CDR1 SGHRS, CDR2 YFSETQ. There are 17 residues in the CDR3. Trimming shortened V by 2 bases and J by 0 bases, and 15 bases separated the two germline ends. CDR3 DNA: TGCGCCAGCAGCTTAAATCCGGGGTTCTCCTCTGGAAACACCATATATTTT. Protein sequence: CASSLNPGFSSGNTIYF.

The chain carries TRBV28 and TRBJ2-1, with 8 nucleotides matching TRBD1. V shed 6 bases and J 9 bases; nucleotides not matched to a gene: 10. The CDR3 is 14 amino acids. Germline V gene sequence: CDR1 MDHEN, CDR2 SYDVKM. CDR3 sequence reads: CASRLDRVFGEQFF. DNA for the CDR3: TGTGCCAGCAGGTTGGACAGGGTTTTCGGTGAGCAGTTCTTC.

This rearrangement joins TRBV19 to TRBJ2-3, with D possibly being TRBD2 (6 bases). Germline assignment: CDR1 LNHDA and CDR2 SQIVND (reference sequence). Trimming took 5 bases from V and 0 from J, leaving 15 bases between them. This CDR3 is 16 amino acids long. As DNA, the CDR3 is TGTGCCAGTAGTCCAGGGACTTCGCTTAGCACAGATACGCAGTATTTT. Its translation: CASSPGTSLSTDTQYF.

The gene calls are TRBV3-1 (or the pseudogene TRBV3-2) and TRBJ1-2; D perhaps matches TRBD1 (6 bases). V was pared by 0 bases and J by 5 bases, with 10 bases between. The CDR3 length is 14 residues. CDR1 is LGHDT and CDR2 is YNNKEL in the germline V gene (reference sequence). CDR3 in DNA: TGTGCCAGCAGCCAAGAGGGGGGGACATATGGCTACACCTTC. Its protein product is CASSQEGGTYGYTF.

The chain links TRBV10-3 to TRBJ2-1, with D tentatively TRBD1 (6 bases). With 4 bases removed from V and 1 base from J, the gap between germline ends came to 8 bases. Germline V gene sequence: CDR1 ENHRY, CDR2 SYGVKD. This CDR3 has 14 residues. CDR3 sequence: CAISVQGSYNEQFF. The DNA for the CDR3 is TGTGCCATCAGTGTACAGGGTTCCTACAATGAGCAGTTCTTC.

This clone showed up just a few times. The rearrangement joins TRBV2 to TRBJ1-5; D perhaps matches TRBD1 (6 bases). CDR3 size: 13 residues. Germline loops: CDR1 SNHLY, CDR2 FYNNEI. V lost 7 bases and J 5 bases, leaving 12 bases between the germline ends. Written as DNA, the CDR3 is TGTGCCAGCAACAGGGAAAAGGATCAGCCCCAGCATTTT. It codes for CASNREKDQPQHF. The variable domain in full, with the rest retrieved from reference TRBV2 and TRBJ1-5, is EPEVTQTPSHQVTQMGQEVILRCVPISNHLYFYWYRQILGQKVEFLVSFYNNEISEKSEIFDDQFSVERPDGSNFTLKIRSTKLEDSAMYFCASNREKDQPQHFGDGTRLSIL.

V is TRBV2 and J is TRBJ2-4; unclear D gene. This CDR3 region has 16 residues. V was trimmed by 5 bases and J by 6 bases, leaving 20 bases between them. CDR1 SNHLY and CDR2 FYNNEI come from the germline V gene. Here the CDR3 DNA reads TGTGCCAGCAGTAATAACCCCCCAGGTCGGCTAAACATTCAGTACTTC. Amino acids: CASSNNPPGRLNIQYF. Using reference TRBV2 and TRBJ2-4 for the parts outside the CDR3, the full variable domain is EPEVTQTPSHQVTQMGQEVILRCVPISNHLYFYWYRQILGQKVEFLVSFYNNEISEKSEIFDDQFSVERPDGSNFTLKIRSTKLEDSAMYFCASSNNPPGRLNIQYFGAGTRLSVL.

The chain employs TRBV6-5 and TRBJ2-3, with a weak D call TRBD2 (7 bases). This CDR3 contains 15 residues. Per the germline V gene, CDR1 is MNHEY and CDR2 is SVGAGI. Trimming removed 4 bases from V and 6 bases from J, with 17 bases in between. Here the CDR3 DNA reads TGTGCCAGCAGTTCTGCTCTCCGGGGGGCGGATACGCAGTATTTT. As protein: CASSSALRGADTQYF.

This clone was detected a few times. This chain connects TRBV2 to TRBJ1-2, with TRBD1 matching over 7 bases. Trimming took 4 bases from V and 7 from J; bases not matched to a gene: 12. This CDR3 comprises 15 residues. CDR1 SNHLY and CDR2 FYNNEI come from the germline V gene. CDR3 protein: CASSARQGPDAGYTF. CDR3 DNA sequence: TGTGCCAGCAGTGCTAGACAGGGCCCCGATGCTGGCTACACCTTC.

This clone has just a few counts. The chain carries TRBV7-9 and TRBJ1-2; 10 bases line up with TRBD1. The CDR3 loop spans 18 amino acids. CDR1 and CDR2 from the germline V gene are SEHNR and FQNEAQ (reference sequence). The trim removed 0 bases at V and 5 bases at J, leaving 12 bases unmatched. The CDR3 reads CASSLAAGTGVDQYGYTF. The CDR3, as DNA: TGTGCCAGCAGCTTAGCGGCCGGGACAGGGGTTGATCAGTATGGCTACACCTTC.

The chain uses TRBV6-1 and TRBJ2-1; D may be TRBD1 (8 bases). Germline values: CDR1 MNHNS, CDR2 SASEGT. Between the trimmed V and J ends, which lost 4 bases and 1 base, there was a span of 14 bases. This CDR3 region has 16 residues. This CDR3 reads CASSGPQGGSYNEQFF. Here the CDR3 DNA reads TGTGCCAGCAGTGGCCCACAGGGGGGGTCCTACAATGAGCAGTTCTTC.

This clone has a count of ten or more. V is TRBV28 and J is TRBJ2-7, with 11 bases fitting TRBD2. The germline CDR1 and CDR2 sequences are MDHEN and SYDVKM. V shed 8 bases and J 7 bases; nucleotides not matched to a gene: 16. The CDR3 consists of 16 residues. CDR3 DNA sequence: TGTGCCAGCGAGTCGATCTTTAGCGGGGGGGCTGGGGAGCAGTACTTC. It codes for CASESIFSGGAGEQYF. The full variable domain, with the rest looked up from reference TRBV28 and TRBJ2-7, is DVKVTQSSRYLVKRTGEKVFLECVQDMDHENMFWYRQDPGLGLRLIYFSYDVKMKEKGDIPEGYSVSREKKERFSLILESASTNQTSMYLCASESIFSGGAGEQYFGPGTRLTVT.